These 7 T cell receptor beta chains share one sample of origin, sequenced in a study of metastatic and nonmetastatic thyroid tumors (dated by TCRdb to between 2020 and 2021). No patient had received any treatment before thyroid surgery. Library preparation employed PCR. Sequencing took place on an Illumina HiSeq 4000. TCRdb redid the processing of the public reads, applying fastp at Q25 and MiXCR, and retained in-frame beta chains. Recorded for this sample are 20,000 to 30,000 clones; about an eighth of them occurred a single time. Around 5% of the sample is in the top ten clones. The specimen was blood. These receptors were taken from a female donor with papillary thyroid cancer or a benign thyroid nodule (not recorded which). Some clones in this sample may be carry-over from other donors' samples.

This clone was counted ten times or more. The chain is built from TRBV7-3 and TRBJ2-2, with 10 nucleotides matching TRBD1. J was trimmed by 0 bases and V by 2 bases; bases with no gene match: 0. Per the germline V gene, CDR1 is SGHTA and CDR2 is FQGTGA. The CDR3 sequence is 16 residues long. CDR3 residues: CASSLGTGANTGELFF. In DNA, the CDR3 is TGTGCCAGCAGCTTAGGGACAGGGGCGAACACCGGGGAGCTGTTTTTT.

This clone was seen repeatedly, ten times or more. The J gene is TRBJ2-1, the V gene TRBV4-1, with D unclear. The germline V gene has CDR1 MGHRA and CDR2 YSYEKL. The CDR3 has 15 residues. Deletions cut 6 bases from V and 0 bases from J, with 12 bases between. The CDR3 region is CASSNDPSSYNEQFF. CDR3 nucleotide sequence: TGCGCCAGCAGTAACGACCCCTCCTCCTACAATGAGCAGTTCTTC.

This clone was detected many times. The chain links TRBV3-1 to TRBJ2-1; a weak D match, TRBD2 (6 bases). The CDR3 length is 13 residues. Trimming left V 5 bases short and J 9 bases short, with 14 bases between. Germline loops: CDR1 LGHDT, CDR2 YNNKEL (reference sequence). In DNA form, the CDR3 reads TGTGCCAGCAGCGAACGCGGGACGGGTGAGCAGTTCTTC. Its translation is CASSERGTGEQFF.

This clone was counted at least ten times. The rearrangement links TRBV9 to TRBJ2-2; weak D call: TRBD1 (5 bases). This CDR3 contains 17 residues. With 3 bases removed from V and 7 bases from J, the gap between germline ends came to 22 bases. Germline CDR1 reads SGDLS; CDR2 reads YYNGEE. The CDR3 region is CASSDEKGLHGYGELFF. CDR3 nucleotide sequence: TGTGCCAGCAGCGACGAAAAGGGGCTACACGGTTACGGGGAGCTGTTTTTT.

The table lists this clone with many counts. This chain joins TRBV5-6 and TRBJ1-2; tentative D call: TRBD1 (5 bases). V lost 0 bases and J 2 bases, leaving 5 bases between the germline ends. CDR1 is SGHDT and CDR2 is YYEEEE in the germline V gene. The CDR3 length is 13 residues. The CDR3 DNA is TGTGCCAGCAGCTTGGGGGGGAACTATGGCTACACCTTC. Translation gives CASSLGGNYGYTF.

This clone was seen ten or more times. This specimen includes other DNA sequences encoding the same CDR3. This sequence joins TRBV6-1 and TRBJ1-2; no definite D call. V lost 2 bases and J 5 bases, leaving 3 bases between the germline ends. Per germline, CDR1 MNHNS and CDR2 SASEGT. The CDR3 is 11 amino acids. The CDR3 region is CASSEIYGYTF. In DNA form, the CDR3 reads TGTGCCAGCAGTGAAATATATGGCTACACCTTC.

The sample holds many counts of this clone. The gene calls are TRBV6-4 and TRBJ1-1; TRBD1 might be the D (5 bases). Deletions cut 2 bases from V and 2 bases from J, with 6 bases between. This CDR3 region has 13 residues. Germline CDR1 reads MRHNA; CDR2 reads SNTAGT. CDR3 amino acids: CASSDRDNTEAFF. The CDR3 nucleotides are TGTGCCAGCAGTGACCGGGACAACACTGAAGCTTTCTTT.